The 5 T cell receptor beta chains given below trace back to one sample, sequenced in a study of cytomegalovirus exposure and HLA in healthy donors. The PCR employed 60 Vbeta primers together with 13 Jbeta primers. The data were produced by immunoSEQ multiplex PCR, yet TCRdb's version contains in-frame clones alone and is incomplete. Counted here are 130,000 to 150,000 clones, about three quarters occurring once; the ten biggest clones make up nearly 7%. Sequenced: PBMCs. These receptors came from a middle-aged man in good health and CMV-seropositive.

The CDR3 nucleotides are TGTGCCAGCAGCTTGAGACTACCCGCGGGCGATGAGCAGTTCTTC. It specifies CASSLRLPAGDEQFF. V and J are TRBV7-2 and TRBJ2-1; maybe TRBD2 (5 bases). The V end lost 3 bases, the J end lost 8 bases, and 17 bases lay between the germline ends. The germline gives CDR1 SGHTA, CDR2 FQGNSA. The CDR3 is 15 residues long.

This rearrangement joins TRBV7-6 to TRBJ2-7; TRBD2 matches 10 bases. V shed 4 bases and J 5 bases; nucleotides not matched to a gene: 5. This CDR3 comprises 14 residues. Germline CDR1 SGHVS, CDR2 FNYEAQ. Here the CDR3 DNA reads TGTGCCAGCAGCTCCCTAGCGGGGGTCCACGAGCAGTACTTC. Encoded protein: CASSSLAGVHEQYF. Full variable domain (outside the CDR3, taken from reference TRBV7-6 and TRBJ2-7): GAGVSQSPRYKVTKRGQDVALRCDPISGHVSLYWYRQALGQGPEFLTYFNYEAQQDKSGLPNDRFSAERPEGSISTLTIQRTEQRDSAMYRCASSSLAGVHEQYFGPGTRLTVT.

In DNA, the CDR3 is TGTGCCAGCAGTAACGCTTTGGGGGCGATGTATGGCTACACCTTC. Translated, it gives CASSNALGAMYGYTF. The gene calls are TRBV28 and TRBJ1-2; D might be TRBD1 (6 bases). Germline V gene lookup returns CDR1 MDHEN and CDR2 SYDVKM. The CDR3 extends over 15 amino acids. The germline V and J ends were trimmed by 5 bases and 5 bases, with 18 bases remaining between them.

The chain has TRBV2 and TRBJ1-2, with 7 bases fitting TRBD1. The CDR3 consists of 15 residues. J gave up 0 bases and V 10 bases, and 11 bases lay outside the gene matches. Looked up from germline, CDR1 is SNHLY and CDR2 is FYNNEI. Written as DNA, the CDR3 is TGTGCCACGGACGTAGGGGACAGACCTAACTATGGCTACACCTTC. Protein product: CATDVGDRPNYGYTF. The whole variable domain, filled in from reference TRBV2 and TRBJ1-2, reads EPEVTQTPSHQVTQMGQEVILRCVPISNHLYFYWYRQILGQKVEFLVSFYNNEISEKSEIFDDQFSVERPDGSNFTLKIRSTKLEDSAMYFCATDVGDRPNYGYTFGSGTRLTVV.

The V call is TRBV7-2, the J call TRBJ2-5, with unresolved D. V was trimmed by 1 base and J by 4 bases, leaving 13 bases between them. From germline, CDR1 is SGHTA and CDR2 FQGNSA. The CDR3 contains 15 residues. CDR3 nucleotides: TGTGCCAGCAGCTTAGATCTGAGAGCCCCAGAGACCCAGTACTTC. It specifies CASSLDLRAPETQYF.